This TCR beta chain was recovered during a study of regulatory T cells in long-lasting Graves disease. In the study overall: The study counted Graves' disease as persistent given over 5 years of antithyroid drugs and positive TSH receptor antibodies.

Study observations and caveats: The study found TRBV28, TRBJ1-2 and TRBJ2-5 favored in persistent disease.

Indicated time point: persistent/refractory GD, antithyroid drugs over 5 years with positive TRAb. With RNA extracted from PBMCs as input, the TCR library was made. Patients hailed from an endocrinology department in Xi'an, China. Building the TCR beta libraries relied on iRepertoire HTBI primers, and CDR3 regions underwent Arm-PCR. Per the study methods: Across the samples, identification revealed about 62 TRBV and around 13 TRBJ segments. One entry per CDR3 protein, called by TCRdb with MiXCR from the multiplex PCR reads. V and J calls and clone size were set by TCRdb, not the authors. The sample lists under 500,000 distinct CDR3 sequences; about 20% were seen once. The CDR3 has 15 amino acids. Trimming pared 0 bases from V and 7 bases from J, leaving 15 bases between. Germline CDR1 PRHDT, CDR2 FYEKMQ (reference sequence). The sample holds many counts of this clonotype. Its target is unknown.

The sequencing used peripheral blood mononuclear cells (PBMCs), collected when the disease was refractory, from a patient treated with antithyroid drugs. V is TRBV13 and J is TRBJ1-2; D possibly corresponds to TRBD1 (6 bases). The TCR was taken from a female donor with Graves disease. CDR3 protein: CASSLGPGVVRGYTF. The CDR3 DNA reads TGTGCCAGCAGCTTAGGTCCAGGGGTTGTTCGTGGCTACACCTTC.